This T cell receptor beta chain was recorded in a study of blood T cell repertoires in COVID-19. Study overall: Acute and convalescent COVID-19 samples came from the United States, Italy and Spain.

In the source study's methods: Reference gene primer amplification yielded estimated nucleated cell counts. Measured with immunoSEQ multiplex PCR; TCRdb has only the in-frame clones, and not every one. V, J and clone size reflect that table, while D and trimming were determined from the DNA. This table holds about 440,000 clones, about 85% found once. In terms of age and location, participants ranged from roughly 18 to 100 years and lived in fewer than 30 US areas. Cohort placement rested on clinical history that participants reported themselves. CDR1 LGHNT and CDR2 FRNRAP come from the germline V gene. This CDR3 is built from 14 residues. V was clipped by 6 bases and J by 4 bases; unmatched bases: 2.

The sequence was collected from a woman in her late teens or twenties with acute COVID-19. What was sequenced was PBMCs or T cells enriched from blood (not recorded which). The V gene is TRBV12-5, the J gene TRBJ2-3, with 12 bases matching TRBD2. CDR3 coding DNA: TGTGCTAGTGGCTCTAGCGGGGGGGCAGATACGCAGTATTTT. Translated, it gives CASGSSGGADTQYF.